This TCR beta chain was identified during a study of PD-1 blockade in mismatch repair-deficient tumors (dated by TCRdb to about 2017). Turning to the overall study: Between late 2013 and September 2016, the trial enrolled 65 to 95 consecutive patients with some eleven types of mismatch repair-deficient cancer, all of whom had received prior treatment and were progressing. Deep sequencing of TCR CDR3 regions was used to track tumor-associated T cell clones in peripheral blood of patients responding to PD-1 blockade.

V drops 5 bases and J drops 2 bases, leaving 12 bases in between. The CDR3, cysteine through phenylalanine, is 13 amino acids long. CDR3 DNA only is kept here, 39 bases in frame from base 1. The germline V gene encodes CDR1 GTSNPN and CDR2 SVGIG (reference sequence). For every enrolled patient, mismatch repair deficiency was confirmed by either polymerase chain reaction or immunohistochemistry. Three patients who responded to pembrolizumab therapy underwent TCR sequencing. In the phase II trial, pembrolizumab PD-1 blockade was tested prospectively in advanced mismatch repair-deficient cancers, no matter which tissue of origin the cancers came from. Peripheral blood T cell samples were serially collected before and at multiple times after PD-1 blockade was started. The timing of each blood sample was reported as weeks after the first dose of pembrolizumab. Library generation was performed with the immunoSEQ multiplex PCR assay. Not all clones reach the TCRdb copy of this immuneACCESS table, which keeps in-frame sequences only. Checked studies attribute under half of the gap to unresolved V genes and leave the rest unexplained. The sample data list about 66,000 clones, and around 73% of these were observed just once. The ten largest clones add up to about 5% of the sample.

This clone was picked up a small number of times. The antigen it recognizes is unknown. The sample holds no much larger clone one base away, and base qualities are not on file. Here is what the overall study found, with its caveats: After pembrolizumab, tumor-resident clones, which were often undetectable in blood before treatment, expanded rapidly and then contracted, generally ahead of radiologic responses.

The chain couples TRBV30 to TRBJ1-1, with the D gene too uncertain to name. The sequences come from peripheral blood, collected 2 weeks after starting pembrolizumab. This TCR was sampled from an adult with mismatch repair-deficient cancer. The CDR3 has the sequence CAWGPDINTEAFF. The nucleotide sequence reads as follows: TGTGCCTGGGGACCAGACATAAACACTGAAGCTTTCTTT.